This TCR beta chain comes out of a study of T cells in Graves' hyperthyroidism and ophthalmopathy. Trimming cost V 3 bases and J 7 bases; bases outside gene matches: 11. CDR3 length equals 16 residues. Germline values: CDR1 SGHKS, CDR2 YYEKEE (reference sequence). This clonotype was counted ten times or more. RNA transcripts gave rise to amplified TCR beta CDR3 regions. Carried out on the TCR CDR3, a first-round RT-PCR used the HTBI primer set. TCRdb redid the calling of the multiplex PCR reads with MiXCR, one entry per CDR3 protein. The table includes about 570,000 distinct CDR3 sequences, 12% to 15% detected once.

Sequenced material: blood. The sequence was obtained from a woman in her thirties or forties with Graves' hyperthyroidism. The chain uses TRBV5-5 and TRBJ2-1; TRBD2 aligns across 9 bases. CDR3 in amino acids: CASSSRGSGSWNEQFF. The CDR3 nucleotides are TGTGCCAGCAGCTCCAGGGGTAGCGGGAGTTGGAATGAGCAGTTCTTC.